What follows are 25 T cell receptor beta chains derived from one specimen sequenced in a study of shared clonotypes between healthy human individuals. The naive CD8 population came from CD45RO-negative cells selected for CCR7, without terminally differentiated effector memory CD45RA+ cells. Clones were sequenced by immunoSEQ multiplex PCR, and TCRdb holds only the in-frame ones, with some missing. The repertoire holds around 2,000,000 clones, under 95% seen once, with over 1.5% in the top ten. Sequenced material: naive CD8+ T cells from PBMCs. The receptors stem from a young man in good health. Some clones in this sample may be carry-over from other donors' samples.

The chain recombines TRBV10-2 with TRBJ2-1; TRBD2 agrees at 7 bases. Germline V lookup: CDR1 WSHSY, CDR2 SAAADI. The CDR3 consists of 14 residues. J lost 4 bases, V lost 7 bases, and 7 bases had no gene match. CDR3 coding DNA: TGCGCCAGCACCACCGGGACTATTTACAATGAGCAGTTCTTC. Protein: CASTTGTIYNEQFF.

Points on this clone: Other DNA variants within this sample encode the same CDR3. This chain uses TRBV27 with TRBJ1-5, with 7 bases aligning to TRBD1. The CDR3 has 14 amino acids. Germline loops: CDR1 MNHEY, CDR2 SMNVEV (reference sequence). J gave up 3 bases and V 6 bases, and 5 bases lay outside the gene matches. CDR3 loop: CASSWTGDNQPQHF. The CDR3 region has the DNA TGTGCCAGCAGCTGGACAGGCGACAATCAGCCCCAGCATTTT.

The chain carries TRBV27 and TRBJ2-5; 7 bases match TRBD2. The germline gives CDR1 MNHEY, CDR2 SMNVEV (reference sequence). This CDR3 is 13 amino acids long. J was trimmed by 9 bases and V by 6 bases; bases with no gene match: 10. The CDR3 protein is CASSVYGGMPQYF. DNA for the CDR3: TGTGCCAGCAGCGTTTACGGGGGGATGCCCCAGTACTTC.

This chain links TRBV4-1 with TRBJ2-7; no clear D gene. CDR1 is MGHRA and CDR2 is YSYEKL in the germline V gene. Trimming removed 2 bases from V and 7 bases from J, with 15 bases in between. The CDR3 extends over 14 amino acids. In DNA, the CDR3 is TGCGCCAGCAGCCAACCGGGCCGGCGTATGGAGCAGTACTTC. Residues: CASSQPGRRMEQYF.

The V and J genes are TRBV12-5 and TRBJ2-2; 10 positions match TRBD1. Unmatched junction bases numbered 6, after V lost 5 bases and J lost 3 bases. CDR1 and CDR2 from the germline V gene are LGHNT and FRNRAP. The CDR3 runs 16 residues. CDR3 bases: TGTGCTAGTGGTGGACCTGGGACAGGGGACACCGGGGAGCTGTTTTTT. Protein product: CASGGPGTGDTGELFF.

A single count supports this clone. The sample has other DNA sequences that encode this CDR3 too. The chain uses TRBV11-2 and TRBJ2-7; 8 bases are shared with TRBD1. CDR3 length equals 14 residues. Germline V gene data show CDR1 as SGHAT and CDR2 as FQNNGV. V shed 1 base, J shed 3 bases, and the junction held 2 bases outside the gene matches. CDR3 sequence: CASSLGTGFYEQYF. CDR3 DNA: TGTGCCAGCAGCTTAGGGACAGGGTTCTACGAGCAGTACTTC.

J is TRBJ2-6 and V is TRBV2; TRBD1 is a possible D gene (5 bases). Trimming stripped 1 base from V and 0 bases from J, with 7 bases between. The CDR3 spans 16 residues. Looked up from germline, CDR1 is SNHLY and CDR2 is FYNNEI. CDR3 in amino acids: CASSEGTFSGANVLTF. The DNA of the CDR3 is TGTGCCAGCAGTGAAGGGACATTCTCTGGGGCCAACGTCCTGACTTTC.

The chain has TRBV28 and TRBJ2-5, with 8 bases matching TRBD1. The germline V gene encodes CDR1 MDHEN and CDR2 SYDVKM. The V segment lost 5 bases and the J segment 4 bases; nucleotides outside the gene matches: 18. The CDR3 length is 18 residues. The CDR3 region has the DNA TGTGCCAGCAGTGCAGTTTTCTCACCGGGACAGGTGGCAGAGACCCAGTACTTC. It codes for CASSAVFSPGQVAETQYF.

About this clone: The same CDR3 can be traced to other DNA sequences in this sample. This chain's CDR3 is CATSRERNTGELFF. The CDR3 DNA reads TGTGCCACCAGTAGGGAGAGGAACACCGGGGAGCTGTTTTTT. J is TRBJ2-2 and V is TRBV15; D might be TRBD2 (5 bases). The CDR3 length is 14 residues. The germline gives CDR1 LNHNV, CDR2 YYDKDF (reference sequence). The germline V and J ends were trimmed by 6 bases and 1 base, with 9 bases remaining between them.

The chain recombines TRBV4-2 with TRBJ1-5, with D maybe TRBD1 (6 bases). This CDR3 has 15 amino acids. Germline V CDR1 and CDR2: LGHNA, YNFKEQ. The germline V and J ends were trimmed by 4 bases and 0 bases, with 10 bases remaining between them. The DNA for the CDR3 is TGTGCCAGCAGCCCGGACAGTCATAGCAATCAGCCCCAGCATTTT. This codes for CASSPDSHSNQPQHF.

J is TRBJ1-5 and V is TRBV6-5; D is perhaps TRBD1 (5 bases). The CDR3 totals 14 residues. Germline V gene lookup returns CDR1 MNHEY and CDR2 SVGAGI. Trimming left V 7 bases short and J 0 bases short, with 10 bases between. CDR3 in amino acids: CASKGAYSNQPQHF. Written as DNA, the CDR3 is TGTGCCAGCAAAGGGGCCTATAGCAATCAGCCCCAGCATTTT.

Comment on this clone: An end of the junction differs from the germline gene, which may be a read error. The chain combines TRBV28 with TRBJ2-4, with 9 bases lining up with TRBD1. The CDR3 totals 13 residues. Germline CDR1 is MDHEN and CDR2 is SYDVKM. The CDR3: CASRKYGTGSCGF. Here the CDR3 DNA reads TGTGCCAGCAGAAAATACGGGACAGGGTCGTGTGGCTTC.

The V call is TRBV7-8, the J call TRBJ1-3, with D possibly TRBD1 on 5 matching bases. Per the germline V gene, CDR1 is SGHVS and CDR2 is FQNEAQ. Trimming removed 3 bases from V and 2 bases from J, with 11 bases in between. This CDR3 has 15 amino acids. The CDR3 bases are TGTGCCAGCAGCTTGGGGACGGCGACTGGAAACACCATATATTTT. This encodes CASSLGTATGNTIYF.

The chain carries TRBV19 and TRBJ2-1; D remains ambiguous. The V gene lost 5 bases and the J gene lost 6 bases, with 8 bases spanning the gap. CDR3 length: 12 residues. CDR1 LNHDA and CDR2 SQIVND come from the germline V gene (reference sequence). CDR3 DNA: TGTGCCAGTAGTCTAGGCGGCAATGAGCAGTTCTTC. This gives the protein CASSLGGNEQFF.

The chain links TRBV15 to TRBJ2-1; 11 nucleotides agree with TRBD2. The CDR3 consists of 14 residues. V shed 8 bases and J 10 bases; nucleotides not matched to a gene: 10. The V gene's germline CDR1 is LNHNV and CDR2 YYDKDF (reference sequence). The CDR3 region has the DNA TGTGCCACCCAGGGACTAGCGGTTGAAGGGGAGCAGTTCTTC. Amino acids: CATQGLAVEGEQFF.

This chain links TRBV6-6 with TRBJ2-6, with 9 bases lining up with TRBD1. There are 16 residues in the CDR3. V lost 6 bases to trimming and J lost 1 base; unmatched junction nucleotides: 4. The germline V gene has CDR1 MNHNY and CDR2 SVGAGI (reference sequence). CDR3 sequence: CASRDRGASGANVLTF. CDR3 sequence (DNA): TGTGCCAGCAGGGACAGGGGAGCTTCTGGGGCCAACGTCCTGACTTTC.

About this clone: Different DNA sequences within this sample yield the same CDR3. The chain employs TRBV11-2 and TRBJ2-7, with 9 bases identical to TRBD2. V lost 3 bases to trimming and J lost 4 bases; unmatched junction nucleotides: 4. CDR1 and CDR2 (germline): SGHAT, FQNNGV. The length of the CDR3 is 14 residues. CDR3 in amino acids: CASSFLAGTYEQYF. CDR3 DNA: TGTGCCAGCAGCTTTCTAGCGGGAACTTACGAGCAGTACTTC.

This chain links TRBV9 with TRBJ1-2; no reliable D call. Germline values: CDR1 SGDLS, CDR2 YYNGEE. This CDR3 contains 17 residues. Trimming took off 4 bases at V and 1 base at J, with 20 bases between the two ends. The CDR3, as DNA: TGTGCCAGCAGCTCGCGGCGTCCAGAAAAAGATAACTATGGCTACACCTTC. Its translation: CASSSRRPEKDNYGYTF.

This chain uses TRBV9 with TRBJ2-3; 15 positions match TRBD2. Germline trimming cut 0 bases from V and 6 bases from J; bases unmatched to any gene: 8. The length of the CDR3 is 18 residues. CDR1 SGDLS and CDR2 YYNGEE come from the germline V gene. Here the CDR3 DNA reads TGTGCCAGCAGCGTAGGCCCGGGACTAGCGGGAGGAATTGATACGCAGTATTTT. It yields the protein CASSVGPGLAGGIDTQYF.

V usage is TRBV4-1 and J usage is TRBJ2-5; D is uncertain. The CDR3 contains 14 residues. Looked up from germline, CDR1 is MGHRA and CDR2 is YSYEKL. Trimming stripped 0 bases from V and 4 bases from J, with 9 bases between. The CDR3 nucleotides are TGCGCCAGCAGCCAAGAGCCTGGGTCAGAGACCCAGTACTTC. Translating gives CASSQEPGSETQYF.

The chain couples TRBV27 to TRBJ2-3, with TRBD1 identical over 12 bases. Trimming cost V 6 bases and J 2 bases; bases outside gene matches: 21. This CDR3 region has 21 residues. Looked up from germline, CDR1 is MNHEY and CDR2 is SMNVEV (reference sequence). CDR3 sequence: CASSRTGTGGVRASHTDTQYF. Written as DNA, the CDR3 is TGTGCCAGCAGCCGTACCGGGACAGGGGGCGTTAGGGCCTCACACACAGATACGCAGTATTTT.

CDR3 loop: CASSQEGREYEQYF. CDR3 DNA sequence: TGCGCCAGCAGCCAAGAAGGCCGGGAGTACGAGCAGTACTTC. V usage is TRBV4-1 and J usage is TRBJ2-7; possible D gene TRBD2, 6 bases. CDR3 size: 14 residues. Germline V gene data show CDR1 as MGHRA and CDR2 as YSYEKL. Trimming took off 0 bases at V and 4 bases at J, with 10 bases between the two ends.

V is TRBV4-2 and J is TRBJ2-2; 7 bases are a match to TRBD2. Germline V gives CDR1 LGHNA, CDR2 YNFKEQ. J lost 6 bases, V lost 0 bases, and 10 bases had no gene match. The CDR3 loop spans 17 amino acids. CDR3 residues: CASSQEMEWEGSGELFF. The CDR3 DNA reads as TGTGCCAGCAGCCAAGAAATGGAGTGGGAGGGATCCGGGGAGCTGTTTTTT.

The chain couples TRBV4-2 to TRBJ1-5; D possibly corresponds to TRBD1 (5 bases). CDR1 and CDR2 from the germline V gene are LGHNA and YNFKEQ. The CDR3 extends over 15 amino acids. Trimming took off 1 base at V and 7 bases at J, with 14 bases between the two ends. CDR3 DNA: TGTGCCAGCAGCCAAGTTGGGGACGATACCCAGCCCCAGCATTTT. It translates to CASSQVGDDTQPQHF.

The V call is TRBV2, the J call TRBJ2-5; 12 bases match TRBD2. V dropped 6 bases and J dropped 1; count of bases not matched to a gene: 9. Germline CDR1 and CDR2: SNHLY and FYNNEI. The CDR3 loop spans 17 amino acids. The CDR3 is CASSRLAGEEGQETQYF. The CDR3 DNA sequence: TGTGCCAGCAGCCGACTAGCGGGAGAGGAGGGCCAAGAGACCCAGTACTTC. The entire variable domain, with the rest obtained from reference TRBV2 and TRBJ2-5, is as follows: EPEVTQTPSHQVTQMGQEVILRCVPISNHLYFYWYRQILGQKVEFLVSFYNNEISEKSEIFDDQFSVERPDGSNFTLKIRSTKLEDSAMYFCASSRLAGEEGQETQYFGPGTRLLVL.